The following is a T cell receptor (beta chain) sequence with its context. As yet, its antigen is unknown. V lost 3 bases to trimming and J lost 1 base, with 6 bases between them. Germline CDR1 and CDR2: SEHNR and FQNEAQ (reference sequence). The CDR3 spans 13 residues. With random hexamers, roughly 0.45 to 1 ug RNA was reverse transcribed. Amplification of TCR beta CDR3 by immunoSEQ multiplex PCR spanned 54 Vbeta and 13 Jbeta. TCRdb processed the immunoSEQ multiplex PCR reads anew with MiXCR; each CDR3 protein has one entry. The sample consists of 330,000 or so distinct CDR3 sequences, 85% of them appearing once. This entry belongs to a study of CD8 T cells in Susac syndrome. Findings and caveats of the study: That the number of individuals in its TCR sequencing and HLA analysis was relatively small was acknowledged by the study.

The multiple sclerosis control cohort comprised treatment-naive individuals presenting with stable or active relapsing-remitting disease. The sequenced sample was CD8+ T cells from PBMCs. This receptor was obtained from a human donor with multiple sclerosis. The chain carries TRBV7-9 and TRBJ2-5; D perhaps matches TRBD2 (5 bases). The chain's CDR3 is CASSFTSQETQYF. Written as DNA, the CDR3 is TGTGCCAGCAGCTTTACTAGCCAAGAGACCCAGTACTTC.